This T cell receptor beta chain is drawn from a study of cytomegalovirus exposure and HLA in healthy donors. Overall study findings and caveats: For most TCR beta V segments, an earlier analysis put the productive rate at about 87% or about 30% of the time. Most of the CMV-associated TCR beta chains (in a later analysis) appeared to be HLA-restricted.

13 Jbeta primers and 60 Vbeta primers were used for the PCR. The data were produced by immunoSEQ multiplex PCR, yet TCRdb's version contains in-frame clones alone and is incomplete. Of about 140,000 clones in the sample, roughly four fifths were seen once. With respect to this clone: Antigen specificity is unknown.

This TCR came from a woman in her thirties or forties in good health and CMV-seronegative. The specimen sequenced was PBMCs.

The chain's CDR3 is CASSPLLPLSTEAFF. CDR3 in DNA: TGTGCCAGCTCACCACTTCTACCTTTGAGCACTGAAGCTTTCTTT. This chain connects TRBV18 to TRBJ1-1; D not certain. This CDR3 comprises 15 residues. Germline V lookup: CDR1 KGHSH, CDR2 LQKENI. V shed 1 base and J shed 4 bases, with 13 bases lying between them.